This T cell receptor beta chain was recovered during a study of T-cell reconstitution after alpha-beta-depleted transplantation in children. Study findings and constraints: The authors attributed T-cell counts and diversity one year after transplant mostly to newly produced T cells. About two months after transplant, alpha-beta T cells reportedly came from several hundred expanded graft clones. Some patients owed their high day-60 TCRbeta diversity to surviving recipient T cells and thymic progenitors.

TCRbeta library construction was performed incorporating unique molecular identifiers. TCRdb ran MiXCR on the PCR reads and lists one entry per CDR3 protein. The sample lists 400,000 to 550,000 distinct CDR3 sequences, about 10% seen once, with around 2% in the top ten. This clonotype has ten or more counts. What it recognizes is unknown. The sample in question was PBMCs, obtained before TCRalphabeta/CD19-depleted stem cell transplant. The sequence derives from a child aged 2-15 years with inherited bone marrow failure, due to receive a stem cell transplant.

The chain's CDR3 is CASSFGTSGRDHEQFF. DNA for the CDR3: TGTGCCAGCAGTTTCGGGACTAGCGGGAGGGACCATGAGCAGTTCTTC. The rearrangement joins TRBV12-3 or TRBV12-4 to TRBJ2-1; TRBD2 aligns across 16 bases. The CDR3 runs 16 residues. V trimming: 3 bases; J trimming: 8 bases; junction bases outside the gene matches: 4.